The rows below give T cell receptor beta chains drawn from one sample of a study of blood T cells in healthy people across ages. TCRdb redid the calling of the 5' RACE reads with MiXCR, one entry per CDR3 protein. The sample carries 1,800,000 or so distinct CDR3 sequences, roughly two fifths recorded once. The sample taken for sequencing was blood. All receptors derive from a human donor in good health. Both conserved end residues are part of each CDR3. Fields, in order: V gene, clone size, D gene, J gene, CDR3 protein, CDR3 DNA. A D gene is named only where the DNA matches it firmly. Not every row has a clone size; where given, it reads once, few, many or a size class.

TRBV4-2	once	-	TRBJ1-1	CASSQTSGTEAFF	TGTGCCAGCAGCCAAACCTCGGGCACTGAGGCTTTCTTT
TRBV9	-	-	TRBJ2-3	CASSVRGPPGDTQYF	TGTGCCAGCAGCGTAAGGGGACCTCCAGGAGATACGCAGTATTTT
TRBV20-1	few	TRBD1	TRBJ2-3	CSASPGTGTTDTQYF	TGCAGTGCAAGCCCCGGGACAGGAACAACAGATACGCAGTATTTT
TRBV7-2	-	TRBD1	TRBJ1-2	CASSLQGADNYGYTF	TGTGCCAGCAGCTTACAGGGGGCGGATAACTATGGCTACACCTTC
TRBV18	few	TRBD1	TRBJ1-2	CASSPSKGGGEYGYTF	TGTGCCAGCTCACCAAGCAAAGGAGGGGGCGAGTATGGCTACACCTTC
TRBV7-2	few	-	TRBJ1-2	CASSFNRGSYGYTF	TGTGCCAGCAGCTTCAATCGAGGCTCCTATGGCTACACCTTC
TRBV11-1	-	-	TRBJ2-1	CASSTPVDRSPLIIHYNEQFF	TGTGCCAGCAGCACCCCAGTAGACAGGTCCCCCCTCATTATCCATTACAATGAGCAGTTCTTC
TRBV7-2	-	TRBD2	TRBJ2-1	CASSFLAGTCNEQFF	TGTGCCAGCAGCTTTCTAGCGGGGACCTGCAATGAGCAGTTCTTC
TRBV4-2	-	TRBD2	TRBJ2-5	CASSRQTSEETQYF	TGTGCCAGCAGCCGCCAGACTAGCGAAGAGACCCAGTACTTC
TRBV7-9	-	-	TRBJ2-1	CASSYMGASYNEQFF	TGTGCCAGCAGCTACATGGGGGCCTCCTACAATGAGCAGTTCTTC
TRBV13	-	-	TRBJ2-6	CASSLSRARGANALTF	TGTGCCAGCAGCTTGAGCAGGGCTCGTGGGGCCAACGCCCTGACTTTC
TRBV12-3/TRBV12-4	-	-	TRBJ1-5	CASSLASQQPQHF	TGTGCCAGCAGTTTAGCGTCGCAGCAGCCCCAGCATTTT
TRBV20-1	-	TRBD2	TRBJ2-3	CSAISGGFSDTQYF	TGCAGTGCAATTAGCGGGGGATTTTCAGATACGCAGTATTTT
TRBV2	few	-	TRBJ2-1	CASSEQESSYNEQFF	TGTGCCAGCAGTGAACAGGAGAGCTCCTACAATGAGCAGTTCTTC
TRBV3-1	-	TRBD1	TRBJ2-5	CASSKGTVQETQYF	TGTGCCAGCAGCAAAGGGACAGTCCAAGAGACCCAGTACTTC
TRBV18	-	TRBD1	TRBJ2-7	CASSLLGTAYEQYF	TGTGCCAGCTCACTGCTCGGGACAGCCTACGAGCAGTACTTC
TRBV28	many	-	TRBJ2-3	CASSLVASTDTQYF	TGTGCCAGCAGTTTAGTTGCCAGCACAGATACGCAGTATTTT
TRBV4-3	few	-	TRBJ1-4	CASSDTGSFGEKLFF	TGCGCCAGCAGTGATACAGGGAGTTTCGGTGAAAAACTGTTTTTT
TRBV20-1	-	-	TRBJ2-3	CSARDHAADTQYF	TGCAGTGCTAGAGATCACGCCGCAGATACGCAGTATTTT
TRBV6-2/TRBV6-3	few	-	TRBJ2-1	CATQLYQASYNEQFF	TGTGCCACCCAGCTCTACCAGGCGTCCTACAATGAGCAGTTCTTC
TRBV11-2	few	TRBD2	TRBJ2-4	CASSLGAGVRKNIQYF	TGTGCCAGCAGCTTAGGAGCGGGGGTTAGGAAAAACATTCAGTACTTC
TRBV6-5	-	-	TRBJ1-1	CASSYIDRLNTEAFF	TGTGCCAGCAGTTACATCGACAGGCTGAACACTGAAGCTTTCTTT
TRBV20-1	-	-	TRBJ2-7	CSAREPRSSYEQYF	TGCAGTGCTAGGGAACCACGGAGCTCCTACGAGCAGTACTTC
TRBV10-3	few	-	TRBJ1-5	CAISGGRNQPQHF	TGTGCCATCAGTGGGGGCAGGAATCAGCCCCAGCATTTT
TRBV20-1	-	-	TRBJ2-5	CSARDQRGKQYF	TGCAGTGCTAGAGATCAACGCGGCAAGCAGTACTTC
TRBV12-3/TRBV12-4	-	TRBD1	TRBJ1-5	CASSRQQGSNQPQHF	TGTGCCAGCAGCCGTCAACAGGGGAGCAATCAGCCCCAGCATTTT
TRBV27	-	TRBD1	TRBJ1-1	CASSPITTGITEAFF	TGTGCCAGCAGCCCGATTACGACAGGGATCACTGAAGCTTTCTTT
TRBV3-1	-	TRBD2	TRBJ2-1	CASSPLGAGGAFEQFF	TGTGCCAGCAGCCCCCTTGGAGCGGGAGGAGCATTCGAGCAGTTCTTC
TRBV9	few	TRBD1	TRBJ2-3	CASSIGQGAGTDTQYF	TGTGCCAGCAGCATCGGACAGGGGGCGGGCACAGATACGCAGTATTTT
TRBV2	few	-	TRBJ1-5	CASSEGGIQPQHF	TGTGCCAGCAGTGAAGGGGGGATACAGCCCCAGCATTTT
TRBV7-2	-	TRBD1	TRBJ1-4	CASSLVQGAREKLFF	TGTGCCAGCAGCTTAGTTCAGGGGGCCCGGGAAAAACTGTTTTTT
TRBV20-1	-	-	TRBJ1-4	CSAPHGTTNEKLFF	TGCAGTGCCCCCCATGGGACAACTAATGAAAAACTGTTTTTT
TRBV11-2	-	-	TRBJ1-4	CASNGQTNEKLFF	TGTGCCAGCAACGGACAGACTAATGAAAAACTGTTTTTT
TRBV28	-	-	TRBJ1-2	CASSRSERHGYTF	TGTGCCAGCAGTCGCAGTGAGCGGCACGGCTACACCTTC
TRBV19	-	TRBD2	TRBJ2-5	CASSSTRGLAGMETQYF	TGTGCCAGTAGTTCTACGCGCGGACTAGCGGGGATGGAGACCCAGTACTTC
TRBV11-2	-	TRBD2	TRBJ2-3	CACSLVGGGPADTQYF	TGTGCCTGCAGCTTAGTTGGGGGGGGTCCCGCAGATACGCAGTATTTT
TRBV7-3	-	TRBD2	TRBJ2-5	CASSLGASGREQYF	TGTGCCAGCAGCTTAGGAGCGTCAGGGAGGGAGCAGTACTTC
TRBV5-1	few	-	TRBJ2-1	CASSFALAAFTSANEQFF	TGCGCCAGCAGCTTTGCCTTGGCAGCCTTCACCTCGGCCAATGAGCAGTTCTTC
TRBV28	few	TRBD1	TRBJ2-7	CASSFEDREREQYF	TGTGCCAGCAGTTTTGAGGACAGGGAGCGCGAGCAGTACTTC
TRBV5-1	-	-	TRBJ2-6	CASSVASGANVLTF	TGCGCCAGCAGCGTTGCCTCTGGGGCCAACGTCCTGACTTTC
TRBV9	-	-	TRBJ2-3	CASSVGPSAAGTQYF	TGTGCCAGCAGCGTAGGACCCTCCGCGGCAGGTACGCAGTATTTT
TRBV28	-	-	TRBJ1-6	CASTIGQGNSPLHF	TGTGCCAGTACAATCGGGCAGGGTAATTCACCCCTCCACTTT
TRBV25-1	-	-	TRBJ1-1	CASSEFSEAEAFF	TGTGCCAGCAGTGAATTTAGTGAGGCTGAAGCTTTCTTT
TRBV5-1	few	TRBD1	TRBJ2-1	CASSLGDRDLEQFF	TGCGCCAGCAGCCTTGGTGACAGGGACCTGGAGCAGTTCTTC
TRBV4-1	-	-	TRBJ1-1	CASSQDVSGSTEAFF	TGCGCCAGCAGCCAAGACGTAAGTGGGTCGACTGAAGCTTTCTTT
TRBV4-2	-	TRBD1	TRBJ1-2	CASSLRLTGGEGYTF	TGTGCCAGCAGCCTCCGCCTCACAGGGGGTGAGGGCTACACCTTC
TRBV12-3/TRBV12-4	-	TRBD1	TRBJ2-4	CASSPTGGSYNEQYF	TGTGCCAGCAGTCCCACAGGGGGTTCCTACAATGAGCAGTACTTC
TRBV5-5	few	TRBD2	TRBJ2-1	CASSLLTSVVWNEQFF	TGTGCCAGCAGCTTGTTGACTAGCGTAGTGTGGAATGAGCAGTTCTTC
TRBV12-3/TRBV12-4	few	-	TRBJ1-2	CASRSGVRITGNYGYTF	TGTGCCAGTAGGTCGGGAGTCCGTATCACCGGTAACTATGGCTACACCTTC
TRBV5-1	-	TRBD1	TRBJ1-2	CASSLRGQDSRGYTF	TGCGCCAGCAGCTTAAGGGGACAGGATTCCCGCGGCTACACCTTC
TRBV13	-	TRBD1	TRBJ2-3	CASSIPGTGRTDTQYF	TGTGCCAGCAGCATACCCGGGACAGGGAGGACAGATACGCAGTATTTT
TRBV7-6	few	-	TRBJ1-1	CASSPARDGSEAFF	TGTGCCAGCAGCCCTGCCCGGGACGGCTCTGAAGCTTTCTTT
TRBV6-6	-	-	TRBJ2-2	CASSYSMFPGELFF	TGTGCCAGCAGTTACTCGATGTTCCCCGGGGAGCTGTTTTTT